The entry that follows covers one T cell receptor (beta chain) sequence. The antigen is unknown. The sample contains more than one DNA sequence encoding this CDR3. Genomic DNA of each subset was evenly split across several immunoSEQ plates. Replicate PCRs for sorted subsets used approximately 220 ng DNA; this equaled 25,000 to 30,000 T cell genomes. Data came from immunoSEQ multiplex PCR; TCRdb stores just in-frame clones and leaves some out. The repertoire holds around 1,000,000 clones, with 60% to 85% as singletons. Trimming left V 2 bases short and J 4 bases short, with 9 bases between. Germline V gene sequence: CDR1 SGDLS, CDR2 YYNGEE. The CDR3 sequence is 14 residues long. This specimen comes from a study of shared clonotypes between healthy human individuals. Findings and caveats of the study: Owing to a small donor count, the genetic and exposure-history diversity represented was limited.

This receptor was obtained from a man between 18 and 35 years old in good health. Some clones in this sample may be carry-over from other donors' samples. The specimen was memory CD4+ T cells from PBMCs. Subset meaning: CD45RA-negative fraction. The chain carries TRBV9 and TRBJ1-4; D gene unclear. CDR3 coding DNA: TGTGCCAGCAGCGTCGGGGTTGGTAATGAAAAACTGTTTTTT. Encoded protein: CASSVGVGNEKLFF.